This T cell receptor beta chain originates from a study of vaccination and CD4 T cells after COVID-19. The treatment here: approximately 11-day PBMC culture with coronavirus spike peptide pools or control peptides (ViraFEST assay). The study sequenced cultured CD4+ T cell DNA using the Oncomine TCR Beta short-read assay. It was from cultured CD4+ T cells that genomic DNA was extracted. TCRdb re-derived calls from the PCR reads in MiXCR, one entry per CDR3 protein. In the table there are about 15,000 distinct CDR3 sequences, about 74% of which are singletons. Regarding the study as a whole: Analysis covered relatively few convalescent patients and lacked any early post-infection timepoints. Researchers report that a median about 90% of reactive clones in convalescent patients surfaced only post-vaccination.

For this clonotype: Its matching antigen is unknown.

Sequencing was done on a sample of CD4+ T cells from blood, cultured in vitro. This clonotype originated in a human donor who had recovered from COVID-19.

CDR3 sequence reads: CASSTRQGRETQYF. The DNA for the CDR3 is TGTGCCAGCAGCACCCGTCAGGGGCGAGAGACCCAGTACTTC. The chain combines TRBV28 with TRBJ2-5; D possibly corresponds to TRBD1 (6 bases). Between the trimmed V and J ends, which lost 6 bases and 4 bases, there was a span of 15 bases. The CDR3 sequence is 14 residues long. Germline V gene lookup returns CDR1 MDHEN and CDR2 SYDVKM.